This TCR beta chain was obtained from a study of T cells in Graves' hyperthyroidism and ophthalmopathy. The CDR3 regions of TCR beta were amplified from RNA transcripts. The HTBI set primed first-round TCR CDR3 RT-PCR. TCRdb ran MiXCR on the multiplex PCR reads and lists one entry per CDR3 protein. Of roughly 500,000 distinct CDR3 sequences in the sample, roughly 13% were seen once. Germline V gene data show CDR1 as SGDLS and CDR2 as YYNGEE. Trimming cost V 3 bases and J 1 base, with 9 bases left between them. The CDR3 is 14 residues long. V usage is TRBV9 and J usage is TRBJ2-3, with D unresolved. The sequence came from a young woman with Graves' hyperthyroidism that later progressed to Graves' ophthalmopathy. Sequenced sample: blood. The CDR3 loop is CASSDRTGTDTQYF. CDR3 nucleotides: TGTGCCAGCAGCGACCGGACCGGCACAGATACGCAGTATTTT.